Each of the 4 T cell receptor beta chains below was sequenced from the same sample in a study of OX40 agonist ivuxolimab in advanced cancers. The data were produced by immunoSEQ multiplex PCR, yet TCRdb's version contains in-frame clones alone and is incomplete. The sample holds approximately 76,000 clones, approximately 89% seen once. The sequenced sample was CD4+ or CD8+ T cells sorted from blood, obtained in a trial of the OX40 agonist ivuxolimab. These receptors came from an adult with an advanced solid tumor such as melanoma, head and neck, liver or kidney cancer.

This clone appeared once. DNA for the CDR3: TGCGCCAGCAGCTTACAGGGTTTGGAGACCCAGTACTTC. Its translation: CASSLQGLETQYF. The genes are TRBV5-1 and TRBJ2-5, with D possibly TRBD1 on 6 matching bases. Germline CDR1 reads SGHRS; CDR2 reads YFSETQ. The ends were cut back, 2 bases at V and 5 bases at J, with 10 bases in the middle. CDR3 length: 13 residues.

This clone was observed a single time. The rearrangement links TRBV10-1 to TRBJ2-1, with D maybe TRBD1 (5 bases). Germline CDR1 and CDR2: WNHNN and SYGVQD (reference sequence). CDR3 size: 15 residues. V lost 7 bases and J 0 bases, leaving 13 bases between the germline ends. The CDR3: CASTSGSSSYNEQFF. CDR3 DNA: TGCGCCAGCACATCAGGGTCCAGCTCCTACAATGAGCAGTTCTTC.

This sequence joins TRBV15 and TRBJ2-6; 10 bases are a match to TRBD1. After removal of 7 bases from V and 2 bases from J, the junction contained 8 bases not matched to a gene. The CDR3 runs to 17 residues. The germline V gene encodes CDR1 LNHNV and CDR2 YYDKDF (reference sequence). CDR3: CATTNTGQGTGANVLTF. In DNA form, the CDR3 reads TGTGCCACCACCAACACGGGACAGGGGACTGGGGCCAACGTCCTGACTTTC.

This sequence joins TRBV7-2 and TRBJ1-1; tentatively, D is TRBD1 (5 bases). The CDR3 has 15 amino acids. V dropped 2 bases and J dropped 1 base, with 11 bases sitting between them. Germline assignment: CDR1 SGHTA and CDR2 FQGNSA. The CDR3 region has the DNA TGTGCCAGCAGCTTACAGGGCAGGAAGAACACTGAAGCTTTCTTT. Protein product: CASSLQGRKNTEAFF.